Sequencing of this T cell receptor (beta chain) was carried out in a study of blood T cell repertoires in COVID-19. Method: immunoSEQ multiplex PCR; TCRdb's copy keeps in-frame clones and lacks some. The sample lists about 230,000 clones; roughly 80% were seen once. The germline V gene has CDR1 SNHLY and CDR2 FYNNEI. This CDR3 contains 13 residues. V was pared by 2 bases and J by 6 bases, with 7 bases between. The TCR was taken from a man between 60 and 70 years old who had recovered from COVID-19. The sequenced sample consisted of PBMCs or T cells enriched from blood (not recorded which). The chain has TRBV2 and TRBJ2-2; D is uncertain. CDR3 region: CASSEISAGELFF. CDR3 DNA: TGTGCCAGCAGTGAAATCAGTGCCGGGGAGCTGTTTTTT.